This T cell receptor (beta chain) appears in the sequencing data of a study of shared clonotypes between healthy human individuals. The CDR3 runs to 15 residues. Trimming left V 2 bases short and J 5 bases short, with 14 bases between. The germline CDR1 and CDR2 sequences are SGHDT and YYEEEE. TCRdb's table, derived via immunoSEQ multiplex PCR, lists solely in-frame clones and lacks some. The table shows over a million clones, with roughly 96% occurring only once. The chain has TRBV5-6 and TRBJ2-1; tentatively, D is TRBD2 (6 bases). Material: naive CD4+ T cells sorted from blood. Indicated subset: CD45RA+ positively selected. The clonotype originates from a man aged 30-40 years in good health. In DNA form, the CDR3 reads TGTGCCAGCAGCTTATACGGGAGTTCCAACAATGAGCAGTTCTTC. This encodes CASSLYGSSNNEQFF.